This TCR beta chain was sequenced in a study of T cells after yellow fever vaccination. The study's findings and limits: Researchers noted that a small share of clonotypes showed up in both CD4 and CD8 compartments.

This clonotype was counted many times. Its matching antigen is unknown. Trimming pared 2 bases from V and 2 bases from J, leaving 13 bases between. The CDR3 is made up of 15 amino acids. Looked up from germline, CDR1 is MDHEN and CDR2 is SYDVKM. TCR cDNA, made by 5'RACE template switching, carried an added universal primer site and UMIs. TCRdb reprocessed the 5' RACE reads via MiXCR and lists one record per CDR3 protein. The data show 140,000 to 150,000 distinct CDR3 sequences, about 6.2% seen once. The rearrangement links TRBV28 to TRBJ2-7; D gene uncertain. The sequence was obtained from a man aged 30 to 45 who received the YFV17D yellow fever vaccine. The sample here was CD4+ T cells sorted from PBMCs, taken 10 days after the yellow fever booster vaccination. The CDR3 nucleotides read TGTGCCAGCAGTTTAGACGGGCTTATCCCCTACGAGCAGTACTTC. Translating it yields CASSLDGLIPYEQYF. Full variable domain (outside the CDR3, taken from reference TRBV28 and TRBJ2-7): DVKVTQSSRYLVKRTGEKVFLECVQDMDHENMFWYRQDPGLGLRLIYFSYDVKMKEKGDIPEGYSVSREKKERFSLILESASTNQTSMYLCASSLDGLIPYEQYFGPGTRLTVT.